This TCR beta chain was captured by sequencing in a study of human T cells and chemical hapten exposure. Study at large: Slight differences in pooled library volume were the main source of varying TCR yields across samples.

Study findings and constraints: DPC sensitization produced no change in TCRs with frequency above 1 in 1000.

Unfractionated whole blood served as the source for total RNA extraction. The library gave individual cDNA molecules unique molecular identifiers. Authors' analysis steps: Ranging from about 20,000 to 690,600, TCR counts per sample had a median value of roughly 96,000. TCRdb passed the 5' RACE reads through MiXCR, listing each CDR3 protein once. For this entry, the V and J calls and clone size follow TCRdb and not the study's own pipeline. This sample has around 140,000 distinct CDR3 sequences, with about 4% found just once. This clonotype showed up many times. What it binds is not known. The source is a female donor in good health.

The CDR3 loop is CASTTGGASFNEQFF. The CDR3 nucleotides are TGCGCCAGCACCACAGGGGGCGCAAGCTTCAATGAGCAGTTCTTC. This chain connects TRBV5-1 to TRBJ2-1; 9 nucleotides align to TRBD1. This CDR3 contains 15 residues. V shed 6 bases and J 6 bases; nucleotides not matched to a gene: 10. Germline-derived CDR1 and CDR2 are SGHRS and YFSETQ.